Shown below are 14 T cell receptor beta chains from a single sample sequenced in a study of T cells in Graves' hyperthyroidism and ophthalmopathy. RNA transcripts yielded amplified TCR beta CDR3 regions. RT-PCR in the first round (using the HTBI primer set) targeted the TCR CDR3. TCRdb itself ran the multiplex PCR reads through MiXCR, one entry per CDR3 protein. In the table there are 500,000 to 600,000 distinct CDR3 sequences, around 42% of which are singletons. Sequencing was done on a sample of peripheral blood or thyroid tissue (not recorded which). The source is an adult woman with Graves' disease, either hyperthyroidism or ophthalmopathy (not recorded which).

Ten or more counts support this clonotype. This chain joins TRBV10-2 and TRBJ1-1; possible D gene TRBD1, 5 bases. The V gene's germline CDR1 is WSHSY and CDR2 SAAADI. The germline V and J ends were trimmed by 6 bases and 1 base, with 9 bases remaining between them. This CDR3 has 13 residues. CDR3 coding DNA: TGCGCCAGCAGGCTGGGACCGAACACTGAAGCTTTCTTT. Its protein is CASRLGPNTEAFF.

The gene calls are TRBV10-3 and TRBJ2-7; no clear D gene. Trimming cost V 4 bases and J 7 bases, with 20 bases left between them. The CDR3 totals 15 residues. The germline V gene has CDR1 ENHRY and CDR2 SYGVKD. The CDR3: CAISAFSDGSREQYF. The CDR3 coding sequence is TGTGCCATCAGTGCATTCTCCGACGGGTCTCGAGAGCAGTACTTC.

J is TRBJ1-2 and V is TRBV6-2 or TRBV6-3; 9 nucleotides line up with TRBD1. Germline CDR1 is MNHEY and CDR2 is SVGEGT. The CDR3 sequence is 16 residues long. J was trimmed by 8 bases and V by 0 bases; bases with no gene match: 10. The CDR3 region is CASSYSRIQGAYGYTF. The CDR3 DNA is TGTGCCAGCAGTTACTCCCGGATACAGGGGGCTTACGGCTACACCTTC.

This clonotype came up many times. The chain couples TRBV7-2 to TRBJ1-1, with TRBD1 as a possible D gene (5 bases). The CDR3 spans 15 residues. Trimming cost V 1 base and J 7 bases, with 16 bases left between them. The germline V gene has CDR1 SGHTA and CDR2 FQGNSA. The CDR3 DNA reads as TGTGCCAGCAGCTTAGTAGGTCGGGGCGAGGGTGAAGCTTTCTTT. Translated, it gives CASSLVGRGEGEAFF.

This clonotype was seen a handful of times. The CDR3 loop reads CASSLEDGVWASPLHF. The CDR3 DNA is TGTGCCAGCAGCTTAGAGGACGGGGTTTGGGCTTCACCCCTCCACTTT. J is TRBJ1-6 and V is TRBV7-2, with no clear D. CDR1 SGHTA and CDR2 FQGNSA come from the germline V gene. The CDR3 consists of 16 residues. V lost 1 base and J lost 9, with 16 bases in between.

V gene TRBV7-2 combines with J gene TRBJ2-2; possible D gene TRBD2, 5 bases. The CDR3 length is 16 residues. The germline V and J ends were trimmed by 6 bases and 6 bases, with 20 bases remaining between them. Per germline, CDR1 SGHTA and CDR2 FQGNSA. CDR3 amino acids: CASSPPPGIRSGELFF. The CDR3 region has the DNA TGTGCCAGCAGTCCTCCCCCCGGGATACGCTCCGGGGAGCTGTTTTTT.

This clonotype was seen many times. The chain recombines TRBV20-1 with TRBJ1-2; possible D gene TRBD1, 5 bases. Trimming shortened V by 5 bases and J by 2 bases, and 18 bases separated the two germline ends. Germline values: CDR1 DFQATT, CDR2 SNEGSKA (reference sequence). The CDR3 is made up of 15 amino acids. CDR3 nucleotides: TGCAGTGCTGGCGGGGCAGGTGGCCCAAACTATGGCTACACCTTC. This codes for CSAGGAGGPNYGYTF.

This clonotype was found a few times. The V call is TRBV10-3, the J call TRBJ1-5; D possibly corresponds to TRBD1 (6 bases). Trimming cost V 3 bases and J 0 bases, with 9 bases left between them. The CDR3 runs 15 residues. Looked up from germline, CDR1 is ENHRY and CDR2 is SYGVKD. The CDR3 coding sequence is TGTGCCATCAGTGAAACACAGGGTAGCAATCAGCCCCAGCATTTT. Amino acid sequence: CAISETQGSNQPQHF.

The V and J genes are TRBV19 and TRBJ1-5, with TRBD1 identical over 8 bases. Losses at the gene ends were 6 bases for V and 5 bases for J; bases not matched to a gene: 9. Germline lookup yields CDR1 LNHDA and CDR2 SQIVND (reference sequence). This CDR3 is built from 15 residues. CDR3 nucleotide sequence: TGTGCCAGTAGAACAGGGGGTCGAGGAGATCAGCCCCAGCATTTT. It encodes CASRTGGRGDQPQHF.

The sample holds many counts of this clonotype. The V and J genes are TRBV15 and TRBJ1-5; D is perhaps TRBD1 (5 bases). The V gene's germline CDR1 is LNHNV and CDR2 YYDKDF (reference sequence). This CDR3 region has 14 residues. The V end lost 0 bases, the J end lost 6 bases, and 9 bases lay between the germline ends. The CDR3 sequence: CATSRDMGVQPQHF. CDR3 sequence (DNA): TGTGCCACCAGCAGAGATATGGGGGTTCAGCCCCAGCATTTT.

The chain uses TRBV7-2 and TRBJ1-2, with D maybe TRBD1 (5 bases). Per the germline V gene, CDR1 is SGHTA and CDR2 is FQGNSA. This CDR3 is built from 13 residues. Trimming shortened V by 1 base and J by 8 bases, and 11 bases separated the two germline ends. The CDR3 here is CASSLVRARGYTF. CDR3 DNA: TGTGCCAGCAGCTTAGTCAGGGCTCGGGGCTACACCTTC.

V gene TRBV20-1 combines with J gene TRBJ2-7, with D perhaps being TRBD1 or TRBD2 (5 bases each). The V gene lost 4 bases and the J gene lost 2 bases, with 15 bases spanning the gap. This CDR3 has 14 residues. Germline values: CDR1 DFQATT, CDR2 SNEGSKA (reference sequence). CDR3 bases: TGCAGTGCTACGGGACCGGACAAGACCTACGAGCAGTACTTC. It encodes CSATGPDKTYEQYF.

This clonotype was detected many times. The rearrangement links TRBV11-1 to TRBJ2-2, with TRBD1 as a possible D gene (6 bases). From germline, CDR1 is SGHAT and CDR2 FQDESV (reference sequence). The CDR3 has 13 amino acids. Trimming shortened V by 4 bases and J by 6 bases, and 9 bases separated the two germline ends. CDR3 DNA sequence: TGTGCCAGCAGCTCCAGGGGTCCCGGGGAGCTGTTTTTT. Residues: CASSSRGPGELFF.

This chain connects TRBV11-1 to TRBJ2-3, with TRBD2 identical over 7 bases. The CDR3 runs 15 residues. Trimming took 8 bases from V and 4 from J; bases not matched to a gene: 12. Germline CDR1 SGHAT, CDR2 FQDESV (reference sequence). Written as DNA, the CDR3 is TGTGCCAGCGAGGGCGGCGGGGGTTACGCAGATACGCAGTATTTT. This gives the protein CASEGGGGYADTQYF.